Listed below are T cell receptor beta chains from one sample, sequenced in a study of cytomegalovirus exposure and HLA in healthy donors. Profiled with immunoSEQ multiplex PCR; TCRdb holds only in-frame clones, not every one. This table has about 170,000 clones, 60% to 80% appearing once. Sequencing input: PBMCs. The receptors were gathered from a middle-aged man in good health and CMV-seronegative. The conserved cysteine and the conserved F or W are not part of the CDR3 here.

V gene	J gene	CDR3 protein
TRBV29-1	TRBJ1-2	SVTVNYGYT
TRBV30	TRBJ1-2	ALANYGYT
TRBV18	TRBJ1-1	ASSPLIGRGTEAF
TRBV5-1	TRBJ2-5	ASSLGSGGETQY
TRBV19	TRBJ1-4	ASSMGRATNEKLF
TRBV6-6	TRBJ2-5	ASSYPGSQETQY
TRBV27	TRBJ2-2	ASSGLGENTGELF
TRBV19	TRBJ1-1	ASNAGAGTEAF
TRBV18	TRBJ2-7	ASSPVEGRYEQY
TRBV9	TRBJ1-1	ASSVGPGGENTEAF
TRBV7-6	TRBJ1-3	ASSPLEAGGFGNTIY
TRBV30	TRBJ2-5	AWSPGLAGGRETQY
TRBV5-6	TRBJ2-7	ASSQTGLEQY